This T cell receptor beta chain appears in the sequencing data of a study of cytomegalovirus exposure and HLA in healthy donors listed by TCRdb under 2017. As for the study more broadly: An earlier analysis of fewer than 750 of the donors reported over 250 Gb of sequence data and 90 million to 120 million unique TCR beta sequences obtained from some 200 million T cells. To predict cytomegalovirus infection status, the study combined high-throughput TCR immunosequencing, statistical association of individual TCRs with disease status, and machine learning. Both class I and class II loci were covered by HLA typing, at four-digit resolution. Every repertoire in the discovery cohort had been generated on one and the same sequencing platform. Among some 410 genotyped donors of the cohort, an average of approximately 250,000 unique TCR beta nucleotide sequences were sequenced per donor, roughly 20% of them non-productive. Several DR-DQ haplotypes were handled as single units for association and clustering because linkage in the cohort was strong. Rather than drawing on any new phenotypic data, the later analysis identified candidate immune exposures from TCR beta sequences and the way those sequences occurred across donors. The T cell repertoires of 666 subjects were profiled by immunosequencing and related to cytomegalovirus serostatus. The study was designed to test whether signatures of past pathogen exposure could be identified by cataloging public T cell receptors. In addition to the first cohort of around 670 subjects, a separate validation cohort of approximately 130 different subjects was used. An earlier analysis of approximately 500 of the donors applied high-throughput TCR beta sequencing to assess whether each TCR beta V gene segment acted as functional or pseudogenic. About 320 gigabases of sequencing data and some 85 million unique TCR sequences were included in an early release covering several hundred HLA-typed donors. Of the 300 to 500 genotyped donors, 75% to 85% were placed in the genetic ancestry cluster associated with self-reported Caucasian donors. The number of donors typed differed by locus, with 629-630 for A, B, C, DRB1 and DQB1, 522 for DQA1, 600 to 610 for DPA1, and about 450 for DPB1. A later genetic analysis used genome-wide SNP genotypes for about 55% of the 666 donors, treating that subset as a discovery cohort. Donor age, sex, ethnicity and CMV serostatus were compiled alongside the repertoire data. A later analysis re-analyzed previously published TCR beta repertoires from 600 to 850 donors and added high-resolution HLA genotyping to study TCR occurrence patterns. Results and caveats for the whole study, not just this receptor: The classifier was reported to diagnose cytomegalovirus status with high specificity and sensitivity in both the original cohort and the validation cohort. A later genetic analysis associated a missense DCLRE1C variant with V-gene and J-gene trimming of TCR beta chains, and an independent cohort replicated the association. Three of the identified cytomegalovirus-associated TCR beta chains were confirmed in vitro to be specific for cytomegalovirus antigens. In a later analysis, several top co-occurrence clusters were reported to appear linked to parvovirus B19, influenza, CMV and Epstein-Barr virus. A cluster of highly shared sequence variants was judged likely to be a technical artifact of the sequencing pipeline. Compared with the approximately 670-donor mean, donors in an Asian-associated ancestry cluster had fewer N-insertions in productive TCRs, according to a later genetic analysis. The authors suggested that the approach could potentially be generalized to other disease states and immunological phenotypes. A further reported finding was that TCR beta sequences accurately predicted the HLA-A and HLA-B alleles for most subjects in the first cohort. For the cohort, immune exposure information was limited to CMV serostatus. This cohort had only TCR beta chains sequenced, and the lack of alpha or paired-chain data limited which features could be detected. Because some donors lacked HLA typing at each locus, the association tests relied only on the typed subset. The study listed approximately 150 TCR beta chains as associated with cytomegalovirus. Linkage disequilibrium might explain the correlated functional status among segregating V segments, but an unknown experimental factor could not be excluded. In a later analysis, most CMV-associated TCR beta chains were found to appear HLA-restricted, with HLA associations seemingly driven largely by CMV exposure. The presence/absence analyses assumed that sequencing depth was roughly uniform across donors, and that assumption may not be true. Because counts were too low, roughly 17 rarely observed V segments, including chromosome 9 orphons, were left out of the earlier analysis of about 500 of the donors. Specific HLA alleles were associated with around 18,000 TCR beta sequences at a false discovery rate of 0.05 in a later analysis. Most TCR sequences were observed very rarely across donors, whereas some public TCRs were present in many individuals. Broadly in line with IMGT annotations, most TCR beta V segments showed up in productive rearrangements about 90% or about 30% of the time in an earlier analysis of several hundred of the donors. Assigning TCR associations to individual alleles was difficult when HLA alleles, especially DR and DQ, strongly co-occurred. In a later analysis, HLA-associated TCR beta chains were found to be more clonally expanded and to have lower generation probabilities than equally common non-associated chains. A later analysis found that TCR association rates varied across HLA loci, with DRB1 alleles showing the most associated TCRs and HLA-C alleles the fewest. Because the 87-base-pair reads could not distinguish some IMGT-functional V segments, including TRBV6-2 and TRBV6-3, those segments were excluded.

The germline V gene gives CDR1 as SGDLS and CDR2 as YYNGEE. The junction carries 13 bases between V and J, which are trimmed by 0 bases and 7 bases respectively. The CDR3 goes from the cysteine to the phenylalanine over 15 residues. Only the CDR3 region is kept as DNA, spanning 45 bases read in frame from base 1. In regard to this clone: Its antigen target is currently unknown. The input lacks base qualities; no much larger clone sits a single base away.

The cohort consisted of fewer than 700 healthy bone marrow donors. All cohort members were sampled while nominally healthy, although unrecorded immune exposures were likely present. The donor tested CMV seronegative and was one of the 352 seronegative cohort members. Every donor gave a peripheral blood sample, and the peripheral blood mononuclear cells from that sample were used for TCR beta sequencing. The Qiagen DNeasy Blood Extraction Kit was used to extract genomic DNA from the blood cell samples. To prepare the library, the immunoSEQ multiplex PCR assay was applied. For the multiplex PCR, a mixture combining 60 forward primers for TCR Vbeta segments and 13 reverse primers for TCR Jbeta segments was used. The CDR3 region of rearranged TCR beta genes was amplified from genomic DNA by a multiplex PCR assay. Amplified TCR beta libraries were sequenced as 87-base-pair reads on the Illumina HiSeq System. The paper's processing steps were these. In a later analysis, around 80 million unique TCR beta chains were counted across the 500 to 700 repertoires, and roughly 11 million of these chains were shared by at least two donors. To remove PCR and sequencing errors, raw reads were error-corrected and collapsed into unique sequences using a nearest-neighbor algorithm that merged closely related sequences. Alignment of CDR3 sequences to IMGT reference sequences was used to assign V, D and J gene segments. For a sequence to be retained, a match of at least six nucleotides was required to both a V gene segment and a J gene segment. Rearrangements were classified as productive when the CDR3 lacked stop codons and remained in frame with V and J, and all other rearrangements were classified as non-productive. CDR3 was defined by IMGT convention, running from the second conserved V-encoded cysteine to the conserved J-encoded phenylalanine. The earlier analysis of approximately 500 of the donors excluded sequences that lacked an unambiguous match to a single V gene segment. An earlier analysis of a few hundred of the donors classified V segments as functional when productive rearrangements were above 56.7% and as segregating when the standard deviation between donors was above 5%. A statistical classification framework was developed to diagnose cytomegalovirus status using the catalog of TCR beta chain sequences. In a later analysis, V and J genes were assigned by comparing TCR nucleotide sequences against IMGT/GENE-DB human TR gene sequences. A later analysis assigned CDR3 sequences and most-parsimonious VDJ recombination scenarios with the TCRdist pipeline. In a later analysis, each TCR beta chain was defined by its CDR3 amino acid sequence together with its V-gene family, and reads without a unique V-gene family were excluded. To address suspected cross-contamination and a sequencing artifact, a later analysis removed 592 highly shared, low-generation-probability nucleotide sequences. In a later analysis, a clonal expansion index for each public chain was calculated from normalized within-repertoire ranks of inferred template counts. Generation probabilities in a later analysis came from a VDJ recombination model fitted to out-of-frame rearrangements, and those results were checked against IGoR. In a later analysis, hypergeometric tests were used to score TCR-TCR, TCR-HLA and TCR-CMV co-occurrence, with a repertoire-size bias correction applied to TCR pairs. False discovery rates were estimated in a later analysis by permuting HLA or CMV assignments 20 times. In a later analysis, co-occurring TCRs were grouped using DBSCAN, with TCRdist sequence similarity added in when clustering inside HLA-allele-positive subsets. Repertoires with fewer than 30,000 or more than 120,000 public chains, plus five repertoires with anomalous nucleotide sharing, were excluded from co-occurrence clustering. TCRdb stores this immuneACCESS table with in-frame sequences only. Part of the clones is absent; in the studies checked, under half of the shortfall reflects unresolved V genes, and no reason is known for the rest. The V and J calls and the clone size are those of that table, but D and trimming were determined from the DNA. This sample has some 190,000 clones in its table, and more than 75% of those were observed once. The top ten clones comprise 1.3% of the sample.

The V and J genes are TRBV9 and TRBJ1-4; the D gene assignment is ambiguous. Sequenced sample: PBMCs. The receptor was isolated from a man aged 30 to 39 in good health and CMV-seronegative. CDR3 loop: CASSVVGFGGEKLFF. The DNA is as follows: TGTGCCAGCAGCGTAGTAGGGTTCGGAGGTGAAAAACTGTTTTTT.